This T cell receptor beta chain is from a study of blood T cell repertoires in COVID-19. Whole-study context: Acute and convalescent COVID-19 specimens originated in the United States, Italy and Spain.

How the authors handled the data: Researchers report that nucleated cell counts were estimated from reference gene primer amplification. Only in-frame clones appear in the TCRdb table, and some are missing; sequencing was by immunoSEQ multiplex PCR. The V and J calls and clone size were taken over from that table, and D and trimming were inferred from the DNA. Of some 140,000 clones in the sample, around 79% were seen once. The TCR comes from a man aged 60 to 69 with acute or convalescent COVID-19. Source material: peripheral blood.

CDR3 sequence reads: CASSTAELLNSPLHF. CDR3 bases: TGTGCCAGCAGTACCGCGGAGCTCCTTAATTCACCCCTCCACTTT. The chain has TRBV6-5 and TRBJ1-6; D unclear. V shed 5 bases and J shed 6 bases, with 14 bases lying between them. The germline V gene has CDR1 MNHEY and CDR2 SVGAGI. The CDR3 length is 15 residues.